The 5 T cell receptor beta chains listed next were all sequenced from one sample in a study of shared clonotypes between healthy human individuals. Using immunoSEQ multiplex PCR, the repertoire was profiled, and TCRdb retains in-frame clones only, with some absent. The table includes some 980,000 clones, around 80% detected once. Sequenced material: memory CD4+ T cells sorted from blood. This sample's subset: CD45RA-negative fraction. The receptors originated from a man in his late teens or twenties in good health.

The chain couples TRBV5-1 to TRBJ2-1, with 7 bases identical to TRBD2. V gave up 2 bases and J gave up 9 bases; unmatched junction bases: 8. Germline V CDR1 and CDR2: SGHRS, YFSETQ. The CDR3 is 14 amino acids. For the CDR3, the DNA is TGCGCCAGCAGCTTCTACGGACTAGAGGGTGAGCAGTTCTTC. As protein: CASSFYGLEGEQFF.

The rearrangement links TRBV18 to TRBJ2-5; TRBD1 or TRBD2 may be the D gene (6 bases each). The ends were cut back, 4 bases at V and 4 bases at J, with 19 bases in the middle. CDR1 is KGHSH and CDR2 is LQKENI in the germline V gene. The CDR3 consists of 16 residues. The CDR3 DNA follows: TGTGCCAGCTCACGCGGGACATTAGGCACGGGAGAGACCCAGTACTTC. Protein product: CASSRGTLGTGETQYF.

As regards this clone: The sample contains more than one DNA sequence encoding this CDR3. V gene TRBV18 combines with J gene TRBJ1-2; D unclear. Germline-derived CDR1 and CDR2 are KGHSH and LQKENI. With 0 bases removed from V and 1 base from J, the gap between germline ends came to 3 bases. The CDR3 totals 13 residues. The CDR3 DNA reads TGTGCCAGCTCACCACCCAGTAACTATGGCTACACCTTC. Its protein product is CASSPPSNYGYTF.

The chain links TRBV1 to TRBJ2-5; the table's TRBD2 call for D was not verified on the DNA. TRBV1 is shown as a pseudogene. The CDR3 length is 16 residues. The CDR3 is CTSSQDLGSRQETQYF. The DNA of the CDR3 is TGCACCAGCAGCCAAGATCTGGGTTCTAGACAAGAGACCCAGTACTTC.

The genes are TRBV15 and TRBJ2-7, with a tentative D call TRBD1 (5 bases). V was shortened by 0 bases and J by 5 bases, with 17 bases between the two germline ends. The V gene's germline CDR1 is LNHNV and CDR2 YYDKDF (reference sequence). The CDR3 is 16 residues long. The CDR3 bases are TGTGCCACCAGCAGAGATCGAGCAGGGAAGAGCCACGAGCAGTACTTC. Translating gives CATSRDRAGKSHEQYF.